This TCR beta chain was captured in a study of T cell responses to AZD1222 COVID-19 vaccine. Whole-study results and caveats: Only 5 to 7 individuals given AZD1222 were seropositive at baseline. Following two doses of AZD1222, Spike-specific TCR breadth and depth rose. Clonal diversity may have been underestimated in mostly white British donors.

This clone is a singleton in its sample. Its antigen is undetermined. Libraries were prepared by immunoSEQ multiplex PCR; TCRdb keeps only in-frame clonotypes and omits some of them. The sample shows 120,000 to 150,000 clones, just over 90% of them seen only once. Per the germline V gene, CDR1 is SGHRS and CDR2 is YFSETQ. J was trimmed by 1 base and V by 0 bases; bases with no gene match: 7. This CDR3 spans 17 amino acids. The receptor was isolated from an adult in good health. V is TRBV5-1 and J is TRBJ1-5, with 7 bases lining up with TRBD1. The sample consisted of peripheral blood, taken on day 0 of MenACWY control vaccination. In DNA, the CDR3 is TGCGCCAGCAGCTTGGGTGCTTGGACAGGAAGCAATCAGCCCCAGCATTTT. Translated, it gives CASSLGAWTGSNQPQHF.